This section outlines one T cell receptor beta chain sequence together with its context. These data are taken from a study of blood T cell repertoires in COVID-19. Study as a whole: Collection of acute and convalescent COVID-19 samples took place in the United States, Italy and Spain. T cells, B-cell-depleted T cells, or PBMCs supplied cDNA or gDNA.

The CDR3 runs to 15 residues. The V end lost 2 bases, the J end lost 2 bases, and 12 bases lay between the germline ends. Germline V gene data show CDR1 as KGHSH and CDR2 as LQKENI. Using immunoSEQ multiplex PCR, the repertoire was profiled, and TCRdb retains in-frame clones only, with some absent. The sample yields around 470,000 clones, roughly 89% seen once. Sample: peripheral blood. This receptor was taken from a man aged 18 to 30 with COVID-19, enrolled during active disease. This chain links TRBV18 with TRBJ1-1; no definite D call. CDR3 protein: CASSPLDGANTEAFF. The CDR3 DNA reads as TGTGCCAGCTCACCATTAGACGGAGCAAACACTGAAGCTTTCTTT. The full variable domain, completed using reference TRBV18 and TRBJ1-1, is NAGVMQNPRHLVRRRGQEARLRCSPMKGHSHVYWYRQLPEEGLKFMVYLQKENIIDESGMPKERFSAEFPKEGPSILRIQQVVRGDSAAYFCASSPLDGANTEAFFGQGTRLTVV.